Below, 13 T cell receptor beta chains from the same sample are listed, as sequenced in a study of blood T cell repertoires in COVID-19. Profiling relied on immunoSEQ multiplex PCR, and the TCRdb table lists in-frame clones only, not all of them. The data contain fewer than 200,000 clones, 65% to 90% of them singletons. The sample consisted of peripheral blood. The receptors here all came from a woman aged 40 to 49 with COVID-19, enrolled during active disease.

The chain recombines TRBV9 with TRBJ2-1; tentative D call: TRBD2 (5 bases). Trimming took off 4 bases at V and 2 bases at J, with 13 bases between the two ends. CDR1 is SGDLS and CDR2 is YYNGEE in the germline V gene. The CDR3 loop spans 15 amino acids. CDR3 bases: TGTGCCAGCAGCCAATCTGAAGCGGCCTACAATGAGCAGTTCTTC. It codes for CASSQSEAAYNEQFF.

CDR3 DNA: TGTGCCAGCAGTCCCCGGTGGGAAAAACTGTTTTTT. It specifies CASSPRWEKLFF. The J gene is TRBJ1-4, the V gene TRBV12-3 or TRBV12-4, with unresolved D. V lost 5 bases and J 8 bases, leaving 9 bases between the germline ends. The CDR3 spans 12 residues.

This chain links TRBV6-5 with TRBJ2-3; the match to TRBD2 covers 8 bases. With 8 bases clipped from V and 6 bases from J, the junction kept 10 bases outside the gene matches. Germline CDR1 and CDR2: MNHEY and SVGAGI. The CDR3 runs to 14 residues. CDR3 coding DNA: TGTGCCAGCTATGGCGGGGGGCCATGGGATACGCAGTATTTT. This encodes CASYGGGPWDTQYF.

This chain uses TRBV11-2 with TRBJ2-7; 9 positions match TRBD1. The CDR3 totals 13 residues. With 5 bases clipped from V and 3 bases from J, the junction kept 2 bases outside the gene matches. Germline V gene sequence: CDR1 SGHAT, CDR2 FQNNGV. The CDR3 DNA sequence: TGTGCCAGCAGCGGGACAGGGCTCTACGAGCAGTACGTC. Its protein product is CASSGTGLYEQYV.

A few counts support this clone. The V gene is TRBV28, the J gene TRBJ1-1, with D possibly being TRBD1 (6 bases). CDR3 length: 14 amino acids. CDR1 and CDR2 from the germline V gene are MDHEN and SYDVKM. Trimming took 7 bases from V and 4 from J, leaving 16 bases between them. This chain's CDR3 is CASMGGALGTEAFF. CDR3 nucleotide sequence: TGTGCCAGCATGGGGGGGGCGCTGGGCACTGAAGCTTTCTTT.

The chain combines TRBV7-6 with TRBJ2-6; perhaps TRBD2 as D (5 bases). The CDR3 totals 18 residues. Germline CDR1 SGHVS, CDR2 FNYEAQ. V was shortened by 1 base and J by 1 base, with 14 bases between the two germline ends. CDR3 DNA: TGTGCCAGCAGCTTAGGGGCATTTGACTATTCTGGGGCCAACGTCCTGACTTTC. Translated: CASSLGAFDYSGANVLTF.

This chain joins TRBV3-1 (or the pseudogene TRBV3-2) and TRBJ1-5; 7 bases align to TRBD1. V shed 5 bases, J shed 2 bases, and the junction held 6 bases outside the gene matches. CDR3 length equals 15 residues. The germline V gene encodes CDR1 LGHDT and CDR2 YNNKEL (reference sequence). The CDR3 spells CASSFGQDGNQPQHF. CDR3 coding DNA: TGTGCCAGCAGCTTCGGACAGGATGGCAATCAGCCCCAGCATTTT.

This clone was found a few times. The V and J genes are TRBV4-1 and TRBJ1-4; the match to TRBD1 covers 11 bases. The germline V gene has CDR1 MGHRA and CDR2 YSYEKL. V shed 4 bases and J 7 bases; nucleotides not matched to a gene: 5. The CDR3 loop spans 15 amino acids. In DNA, the CDR3 is TGCGCCAGCAGCCCCTGGACAGGGGGCGGTGAAAAACTGTTTTTT. Amino acids: CASSPWTGGGEKLFF.

A few counts support this clone. The chain links TRBV5-6 to TRBJ2-1, with D maybe TRBD2 (6 bases). In germline, CDR1 is SGHDT, CDR2 YYEEEE. V was pared by 0 bases and J by 9 bases, with 13 bases between. The CDR3 has 14 residues. The CDR3 DNA sequence: TGTGCCAGCAGCTTGGGTCGGGAGATAGGTGAGCAGTTCTTC. Protein product: CASSLGREIGEQFF.

The chain carries TRBV28 and TRBJ1-4; TRBD1 aligns across 9 bases. Germline CDR1 and CDR2: MDHEN and SYDVKM. CDR3 size: 14 residues. Trimming took 8 bases from V and 4 from J; bases not matched to a gene: 5. CDR3 protein: CASRDRAINEKLFF. DNA for the CDR3: TGTGCCAGCCGGGACAGGGCGATTAATGAAAAACTGTTTTTT.

The CDR3 loop reads CASRPGVLAGSYNEQFF. The CDR3 region has the DNA TGTGCCAGCAGGCCCGGGGTCCTAGCGGGGTCCTACAATGAGCAGTTCTTC. This chain connects TRBV5-5 to TRBJ2-1; TRBD2 matches 9 bases. The CDR3 has 17 amino acids. V dropped 5 bases and J dropped 1; count of bases not matched to a gene: 10. CDR1 is SGHKS, CDR2 YYEKEE, per germline (reference sequence).

This clone was picked up many times. The genes are TRBV7-2 and TRBJ2-7; D uncertain. Germline CDR1 and CDR2: SGHTA and FQGNSA. The CDR3 is 13 residues long. V lost 1 base, J lost 2 bases, and 6 bases lay in between. CDR3 sequence (DNA): TGTGCCAGCAGCTTAGACTTTACCTACGAGCAGTACGTC. This sequence encodes CASSLDFTYEQYV.

This clone was detected many times. This CDR3 is also generated by other DNA sequences in the sample. This chain uses TRBV2 with TRBJ1-1; D is uncertain. V lost 6 bases, J lost 1 base, and 9 bases lay in between. The CDR3 length is 13 residues. Germline values: CDR1 SNHLY, CDR2 FYNNEI. CDR3 sequence (DNA): TGTGCCAGCAGGAGGGATTCGAACACTGAAGCTTTCTTT. Its protein product is CASRRDSNTEAFF.